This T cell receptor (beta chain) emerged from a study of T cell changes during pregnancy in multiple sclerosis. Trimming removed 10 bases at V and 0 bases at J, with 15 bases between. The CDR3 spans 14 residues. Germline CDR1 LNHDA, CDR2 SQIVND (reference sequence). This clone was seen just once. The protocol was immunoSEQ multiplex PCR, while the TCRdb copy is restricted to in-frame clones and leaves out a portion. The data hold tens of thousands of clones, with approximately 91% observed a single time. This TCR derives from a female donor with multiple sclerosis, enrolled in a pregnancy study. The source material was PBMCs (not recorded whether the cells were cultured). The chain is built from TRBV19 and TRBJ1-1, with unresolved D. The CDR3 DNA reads TGTGCCACCCTGACAAGTGGTGTGAACACTGAAGCTTTCTTT. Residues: CATLTSGVNTEAFF.